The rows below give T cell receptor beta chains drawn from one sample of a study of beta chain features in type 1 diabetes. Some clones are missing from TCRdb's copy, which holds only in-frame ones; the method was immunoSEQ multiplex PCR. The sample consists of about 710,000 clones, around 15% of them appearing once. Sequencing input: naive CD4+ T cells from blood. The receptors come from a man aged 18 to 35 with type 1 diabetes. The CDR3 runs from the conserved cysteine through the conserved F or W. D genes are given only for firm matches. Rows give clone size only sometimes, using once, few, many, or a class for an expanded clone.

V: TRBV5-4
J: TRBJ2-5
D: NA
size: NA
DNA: TGTGCCAGCAGTCTGCTGGCCAAGGGAAGAGCAAAAGAGACCCAGTACTTC
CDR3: CASSLLAKGRAKETQYF

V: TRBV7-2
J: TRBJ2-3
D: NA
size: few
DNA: TGTGCCAGCAGCCCGAACGTAAGGTTGCCAGATACGCAGTATTTT
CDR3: CASSPNVRLPDTQYF

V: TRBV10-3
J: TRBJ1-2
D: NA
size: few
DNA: TGTGCCATCAGTGAGTCGACCGATGGCTACACCTTC
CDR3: CAISESTDGYTF

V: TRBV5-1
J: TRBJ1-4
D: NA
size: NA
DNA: TGCGCCAGCAGCTCCGGGGAACGGGGTGAAAAACTGTTTTTT
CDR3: CASSSGERGEKLFF

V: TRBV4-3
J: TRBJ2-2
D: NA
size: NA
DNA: TGCGCCAGCAGCCAAGATAAGGGAACCGGGGAGCTGTTTTTT
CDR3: CASSQDKGTGELFF

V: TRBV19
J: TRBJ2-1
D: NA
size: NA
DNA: TGTGCCAGTAGTATCTTCCCCGATGAGCAGTTCTTC
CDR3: CASSIFPDEQFF

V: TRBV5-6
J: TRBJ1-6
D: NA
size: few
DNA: TGTGCCAGCAGCCTTCTGGACATTAGGGTAGGCTCACCCCTCCACTTT
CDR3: CASSLLDIRVGSPLHF

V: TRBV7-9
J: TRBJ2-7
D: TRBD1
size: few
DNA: TGTGCCAGCAGCCTCACAGGGGGCTTCTACGAGCAGTACTTC
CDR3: CASSLTGGFYEQYF

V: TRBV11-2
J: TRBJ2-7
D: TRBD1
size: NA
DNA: TGTGCCAGCAGCTCCATGGGACAGGGTCGGGGCTACGAGCAGTACTTC
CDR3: CASSSMGQGRGYEQYF

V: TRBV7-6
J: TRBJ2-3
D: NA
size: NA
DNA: TGTGCCAGCAGTCTAGGAGGAACAGGGAAAGATACGCAGTATTTT
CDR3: CASSLGGTGKDTQYF

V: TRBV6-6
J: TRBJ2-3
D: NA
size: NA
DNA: TGTGCCAGCAGTTACCCCACCGGGACTAGCACAGATACGCAGTATTTT
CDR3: CASSYPTGTSTDTQYF

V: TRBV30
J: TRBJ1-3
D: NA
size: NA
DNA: TGTGCCTGGAGCGAGACTTACTCTGGAAACACCATATATTTT
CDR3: CAWSETYSGNTIYF

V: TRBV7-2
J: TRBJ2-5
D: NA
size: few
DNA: TGTGCCAGCAGCCACGACCAGGGGATGAAGACCCAGTACTTC
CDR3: CASSHDQGMKTQYF

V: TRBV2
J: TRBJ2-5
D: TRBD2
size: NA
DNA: TGTGCCAGCAGTGAAGGGCTAGCGGGTCAAGAGACCCAGTACTTC
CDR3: CASSEGLAGQETQYF